This T cell receptor (beta chain) was sequenced in a study of cytomegalovirus exposure and HLA in healthy donors. Study-level results: Reports indicated that the classifier achieved high specificity and sensitivity in diagnosing cytomegalovirus status.

The CDR3 consists of 16 residues. Trimming took off 3 bases at V and 5 bases at J, with 20 bases between the two ends. Germline CDR1 and CDR2: SGDLS and YYNGEE. Only a few counts were recorded for this clone. Its cognate antigen is unknown. The PCR contained 60 Vbeta and 13 Jbeta primers. Sequencing used immunoSEQ multiplex PCR; TCRdb keeps in-frame clones, though not all of them. This repertoire shows 150,000 to 200,000 clones, roughly 80% found once; its top ten account for about 11%. The sequence was collected from a man aged 18 to 29 in good health and CMV-seropositive. This chain links TRBV9 with TRBJ2-5; D possibly corresponds to TRBD1 (6 bases). The sequenced sample consisted of PBMCs. The CDR3 region has the DNA TGTGCCAGCAGCGAGCGTGGGCGGCAGGGGAAGGAGACCCAGTACTTC. Residues: CASSERGRQGKETQYF.